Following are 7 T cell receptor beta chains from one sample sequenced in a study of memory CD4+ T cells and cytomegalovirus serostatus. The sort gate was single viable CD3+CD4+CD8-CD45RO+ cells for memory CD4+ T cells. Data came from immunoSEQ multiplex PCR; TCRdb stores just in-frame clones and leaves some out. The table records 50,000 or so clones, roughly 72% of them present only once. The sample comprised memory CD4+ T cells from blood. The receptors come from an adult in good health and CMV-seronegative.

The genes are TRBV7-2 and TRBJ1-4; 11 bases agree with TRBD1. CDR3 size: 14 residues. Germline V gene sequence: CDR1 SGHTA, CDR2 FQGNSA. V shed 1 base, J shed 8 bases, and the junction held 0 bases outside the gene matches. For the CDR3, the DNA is TGTGCCAGCAGCTTAGGGACAGGGGGCGAAAAACTGTTTTTT. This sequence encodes CASSLGTGGEKLFF. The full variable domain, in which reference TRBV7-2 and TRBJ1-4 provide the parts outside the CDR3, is GAGVSQSPSNKVTEKGKDVELRCDPISGHTALYWYRQSLGQGLEFLIYFQGNSAPDKSGLPSDRFSAERTGGSVSTLTIQRTQQEDSAVYLCASSLGTGGEKLFFGSGTQLSVL.

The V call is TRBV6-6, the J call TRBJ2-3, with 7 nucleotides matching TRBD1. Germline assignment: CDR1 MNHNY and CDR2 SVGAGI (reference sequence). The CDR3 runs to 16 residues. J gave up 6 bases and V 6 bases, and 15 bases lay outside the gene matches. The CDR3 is CASSEQGSLSTDTQYF. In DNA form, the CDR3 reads TGTGCCAGCAGCGAACAGGGGTCCCTTTCCACGGATACGCAGTATTTT.

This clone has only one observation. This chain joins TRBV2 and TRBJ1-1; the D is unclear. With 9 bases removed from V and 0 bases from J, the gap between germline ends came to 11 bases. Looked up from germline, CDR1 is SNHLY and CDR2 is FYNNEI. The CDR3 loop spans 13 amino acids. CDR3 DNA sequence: TGTGCCAGTAACAAGAAAATGAACACTGAAGCTTTCTTT. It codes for CASNKKMNTEAFF.

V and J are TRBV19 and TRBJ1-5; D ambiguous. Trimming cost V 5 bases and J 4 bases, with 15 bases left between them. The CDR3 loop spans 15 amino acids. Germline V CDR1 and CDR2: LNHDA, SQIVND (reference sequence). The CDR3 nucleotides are TGTGCCAGTAGTGCCTCACAAGGACTAAATCAGCCCCAGCATTTT. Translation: CASSASQGLNQPQHF.

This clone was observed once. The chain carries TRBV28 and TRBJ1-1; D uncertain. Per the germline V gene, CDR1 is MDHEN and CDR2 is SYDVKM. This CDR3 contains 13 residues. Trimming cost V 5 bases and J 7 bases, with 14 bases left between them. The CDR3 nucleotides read TGTGCCAGCAGTACCCCCTCTGGCGTTGAAGCTTTCTTT. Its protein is CASSTPSGVEAFF.

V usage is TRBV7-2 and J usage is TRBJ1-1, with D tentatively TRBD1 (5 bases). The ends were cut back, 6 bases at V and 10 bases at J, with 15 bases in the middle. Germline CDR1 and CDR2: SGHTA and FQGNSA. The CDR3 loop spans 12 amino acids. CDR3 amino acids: CASRGDRAGAFF. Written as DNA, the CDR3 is TGTGCCAGCAGGGGAGACAGAGCTGGAGCTTTCTTT.

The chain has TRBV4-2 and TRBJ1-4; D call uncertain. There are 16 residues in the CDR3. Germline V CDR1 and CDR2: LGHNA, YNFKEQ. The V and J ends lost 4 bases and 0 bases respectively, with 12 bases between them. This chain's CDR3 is CASSLKKLATNEKLFF. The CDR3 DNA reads TGTGCCAGCAGCCTTAAGAAGTTAGCAACTAATGAAAAACTGTTTTTT.